The 32 T cell receptor beta chains given below trace back to one sample, sequenced in a study of cytomegalovirus exposure and HLA in healthy donors. The PCR made use of 60 Vbeta and 13 Jbeta primers. Method: immunoSEQ multiplex PCR; TCRdb's copy keeps in-frame clones and lacks some. The sample lists over 150,000 clones, just under 80% occurring once. Specimen: PBMCs. The receptors come from a woman in her 50s in good health and CMV-seropositive.

This clone was observed once. V usage is TRBV10-3 and J usage is TRBJ1-5; no clear D. The V gene's germline CDR1 is ENHRY and CDR2 SYGVKD. The CDR3 length is 15 residues. V was cut by 0 bases and J by 3 bases, with 9 bases left in between. This CDR3 is CAISESSAYNQPQHF. The CDR3 nucleotides read TGTGCCATCAGTGAGTCATCAGCGTACAATCAGCCCCAGCATTTT.

The CDR3 coding sequence is TGTGCCAGCACCTCTTCTAGCGGGGAGCTGTTTTTT. Protein sequence: CASTSSSGELFF. The rearrangement uses TRBV7-9 and TRBJ2-2; no definite D call. Deletions cut 7 bases from V and 7 bases from J, with 10 bases between. Germline V lookup: CDR1 SEHNR, CDR2 FQNEAQ (reference sequence). The CDR3 loop spans 12 amino acids. The whole variable domain, remainder taken from reference TRBV7-9 and TRBJ2-2, is DTGVSQNPRHKITKRGQNVTFRCDPISEHNRLYWYRQTLGQGPEFLTYFQNEAQLEKSRLLSDRFSAERPKGSFSTLEIQRTEQGDSAMYLCASTSSSGELFFGEGSRLTVL.

This clone appeared a few times. This rearrangement joins TRBV29-1 to TRBJ2-5, with D tentatively TRBD1 (7 bases). Deletions cut 6 bases from V and 5 bases from J, with 13 bases between. Germline V gives CDR1 SQVTM, CDR2 ANQGSEA. This CDR3 contains 12 residues. DNA of the CDR3: TGCAGCGTCTGGAGGGACAGCGAGACCCAGTACTTC. Protein product: CSVWRDSETQYF.

J is TRBJ1-1 and V is TRBV15; D gene uncertain. Per the germline V gene, CDR1 is LNHNV and CDR2 is YYDKDF (reference sequence). The CDR3 is 13 residues long. Trimming left V 8 bases short and J 5 bases short, with 15 bases between. Here the CDR3 reads CATSPAPRTEAFF. CDR3 bases: TGTGCCACCTCGCCAGCGCCTCGGACTGAAGCTTTCTTT.

For this clone: A single base separates this from a much larger clone, so it may be a read error. The V call is TRBV6-6, the J call TRBJ2-5, with D unresolved. The CDR3 is 11 amino acids. V was pared by 5 bases and J by 2 bases, with 3 bases between. Germline CDR1 MNHNY, CDR2 SVGAGI (reference sequence). DNA for the CDR3: TGTGCCAGCAGTCCTCAAGAGACCCAGTACTTC. Its translation is CASSPQETQYF.

The chain uses TRBV7-3 and TRBJ2-5; 7 bases match TRBD1. The CDR3 runs to 16 residues. Trimming removed 5 bases from V and 6 bases from J; junction bases left unmatched: 15. The germline gives CDR1 SGHTA, CDR2 FQGTGA. The CDR3 protein is CASSPAGRHRGKTQYF. As DNA, the CDR3 is TGTGCCAGCAGCCCCGCCGGGCGACACAGGGGAAAGACCCAGTACTTC.

The V gene is TRBV27, the J gene TRBJ1-2, with D unclear. The CDR3 has 14 amino acids. CDR1 is MNHEY and CDR2 is SMNVEV in the germline V gene (reference sequence). Trimming stripped 8 bases from V and 1 base from J, with 14 bases between. CDR3 sequence (DNA): TGTGCCAGCGACAAGGTCGTCGATAACTATGGCTACACCTTC. As protein: CASDKVVDNYGYTF.

The chain employs TRBV9 and TRBJ2-7; 10 nucleotides line up with TRBD2. The CDR3 runs to 14 residues. In germline, CDR1 is SGDLS, CDR2 YYNGEE. J gave up 3 bases and V 6 bases, and 6 bases lay outside the gene matches. The CDR3 nucleotides read TGTGCCAGCAACCCTAGCGGGGGATTCTACGAGCAGTACTTC. Translation gives CASNPSGGFYEQYF.

The chain uses TRBV27 and TRBJ2-1; 12 positions match TRBD2. This CDR3 has 15 residues. V gave up 7 bases and J gave up 2 bases; unmatched junction bases: 3. Germline loops: CDR1 MNHEY, CDR2 SMNVEV (reference sequence). Here the CDR3 reads CASTLAGGTYNEQFF. For the CDR3, the DNA is TGTGCCAGCACCCTAGCGGGGGGGACCTACAATGAGCAGTTCTTC.

The chain uses TRBV4-1 and TRBJ2-1; 7 nucleotides align to TRBD2. From germline, CDR1 is MGHRA and CDR2 YSYEKL. The CDR3 sequence is 18 residues long. V lost 5 bases to trimming and J lost 2 bases; unmatched junction nucleotides: 15. The CDR3 region has the DNA TGCGCCAGCAGCTCCTCCGGAGCGGGGAAGGTGGCCTACAATGAGCAGTTCTTC. Translating gives CASSSSGAGKVAYNEQFF.

The V call is TRBV4-1, the J call TRBJ2-3, with D tentatively TRBD2 (6 bases). The CDR3 loop spans 12 amino acids. V was trimmed by 4 bases and J by 5 bases, leaving 7 bases between them. In germline, CDR1 is MGHRA, CDR2 YSYEKL. CDR3 loop: CASSPGGDTQYF. CDR3 coding DNA: TGCGCCAGCAGCCCCGGGGGAGATACGCAGTATTTT.

The chain joins TRBV7-9 to TRBJ2-6, with TRBD1 identical over 7 bases. The CDR3 consists of 17 residues. Trimming took 5 bases from V and 0 from J; bases not matched to a gene: 7. Germline V gene lookup returns CDR1 SEHNR and CDR2 FQNEAQ (reference sequence). In DNA, the CDR3 is TGTGCCAGCAGCCCCAGGGGGTCAAGCTCTGGGGCCAACGTCCTGACTTTC. It yields the protein CASSPRGSSSGANVLTF.

CDR3 region: CASGRGQPSPNQPQHF. CDR3 in DNA: TGTGCCAGTGGGCGGGGACAGCCTAGCCCCAATCAGCCCCAGCATTTT. V gene TRBV19 combines with J gene TRBJ1-5, with 7 bases identical to TRBD1. Germline CDR1 is LNHDA and CDR2 is SQIVND (reference sequence). This CDR3 is built from 16 residues. Trimming at V came to 8 bases and at J to 3 bases, leaving 13 bases not matched to a gene.

This clone was detected only once. V is TRBV18 and J is TRBJ2-7; 11 bases map to TRBD1. The trim removed 3 bases at V and 4 bases at J, leaving 5 bases unmatched. The germline V gene encodes CDR1 KGHSH and CDR2 LQKENI. This CDR3 has 15 residues. CDR3 sequence: CASSPVRDRGYEQYF. CDR3 coding DNA: TGTGCCAGCTCACCTGTGAGGGACAGGGGGTACGAGCAGTACTTC. Together with reference TRBV18 and TRBJ2-7, the CDR3 gives the full variable domain: NAGVMQNPRHLVRRRGQEARLRCSPMKGHSHVYWYRQLPEEGLKFMVYLQKENIIDESGMPKERFSAEFPKEGPSILRIQQVVRGDSAAYFCASSPVRDRGYEQYFGPGTRLTVT.

The rearrangement links TRBV4-1 to TRBJ1-2; weak D call: TRBD1 (6 bases). V lost 0 bases and J 8 bases, leaving 7 bases between the germline ends. Germline values: CDR1 MGHRA, CDR2 YSYEKL. The length of the CDR3 is 12 residues. The CDR3 nucleotides read TGCGCCAGCAGCCAAGACAGGGGCGGCTACACCTTC. Its translation is CASSQDRGGYTF.

The gene calls are TRBV12-5 and TRBJ1-2; 10 nucleotides agree with TRBD1. The trim removed 6 bases at V and 5 bases at J, leaving 3 bases unmatched. The CDR3 length is 13 residues. Germline values: CDR1 LGHNT, CDR2 FRNRAP. The CDR3 nucleotides read TGTGCTAGTGGCTGGGACAGGGGTTATGGCTACACCTTC. The encoded protein is CASGWDRGYGYTF.

The chain employs TRBV13 and TRBJ1-6; D might be TRBD1 (6 bases). Looked up from germline, CDR1 is PRHDT and CDR2 is FYEKMQ (reference sequence). This CDR3 spans 14 amino acids. V gave up 5 bases and J gave up 10 bases, with 15 bases separating them. The CDR3 DNA is TGTGCCAGCAGCCCCCGGCAGGGGTGGTCACCCCTCCACTTT. It codes for CASSPRQGWSPLHF.

The chain recombines TRBV5-1 with TRBJ2-3, with D tentatively TRBD2 (6 bases). This CDR3 has 13 amino acids. V lost 0 bases, J lost 7 bases, and 9 bases lay in between. Germline-derived CDR1 and CDR2 are SGHRS and YFSETQ. The CDR3 bases are TGCGCCAGCAGCTTGGCCGGGGGAAATACGCAGTATTTT. Its translation is CASSLAGGNTQYF.

The rearrangement links TRBV14 to TRBJ2-3, with TRBD2 identical over 7 bases. The germline V gene has CDR1 SGHDN and CDR2 FVKESK. The J segment lost 6 bases and the V segment lost 1 base, leaving 7 bases of the junction unmatched. The CDR3 is made up of 15 amino acids. CDR3 protein: CASSQGLAEGDTQYF. For the CDR3, the DNA is TGTGCCAGCAGCCAAGGACTAGCCGAGGGGGATACGCAGTATTTT. Based on the CDR3 plus reference TRBV14 and TRBJ2-3, the full variable domain is EAGVTQFPSHSVIEKGQTVTLRCDPISGHDNLYWYRRVMGKEIKFLLHFVKESKQDESGMPNNRFLAERTGGTYSTLKVQPAELEDSGVYFCASSQGLAEGDTQYFGPGTRLTVL.

The rearrangement uses TRBV27 and TRBJ2-7, with 9 bases aligning to TRBD1. This CDR3 spans 15 amino acids. V lost 5 bases to trimming and J lost 3 bases; unmatched junction nucleotides: 8. The germline gives CDR1 MNHEY, CDR2 SMNVEV (reference sequence). The CDR3 spells CASSNPTGGNYEQYF. The DNA of the CDR3 is TGTGCCAGCAGTAACCCAACAGGGGGCAACTACGAGCAGTACTTC.

The chain carries TRBV4-1 and TRBJ2-7, with D unresolved. CDR1 MGHRA and CDR2 YSYEKL come from the germline V gene. Between the trimmed V and J ends, which lost 1 base and 1 base, there was a span of 8 bases. The CDR3 is 14 residues long. The CDR3 loop reads CASSQGLASYEQYF. Written as DNA, the CDR3 is TGCGCCAGCAGCCAAGGACTCGCATCCTACGAGCAGTACTTC.

The CDR3 DNA sequence: TGCGCCAGCAGTCGACAGGGCGGTAACTATGGCTACACCTTC. Amino acid sequence: CASSRQGGNYGYTF. The rearrangement uses TRBV5-1 and TRBJ1-2; 7 bases align to TRBD1. V trimming: 5 bases; J trimming: 1 base; junction bases outside the gene matches: 5. The CDR3 covers 14 residues. From germline, CDR1 is SGHRS and CDR2 YFSETQ.

DNA of the CDR3: TGTGCCAGTAGCCCCGGGACAGGTAGCGGGGAGCTGTTTTTT. As protein: CASSPGTGSGELFF. The rearrangement joins TRBV19 to TRBJ2-2; 8 positions match TRBD1. The J segment lost 7 bases and the V segment lost 6 bases, leaving 7 bases of the junction unmatched. The CDR3 is 14 residues long. Germline V gene sequence: CDR1 LNHDA, CDR2 SQIVND (reference sequence).

This clone was seen more than once but under ten times. The chain has TRBV4-2 and TRBJ2-5, with 7 bases matching TRBD2. CDR1 is LGHNA, CDR2 YNFKEQ, per germline. This CDR3 region has 18 residues. V gave up 0 bases and J gave up 4 bases; unmatched junction bases: 14. CDR3 coding DNA: TGTGCCAGCAGCCAAGATACCTCCCCGGCGGGGGTTAGAGAGACCCAGTACTTC. This sequence encodes CASSQDTSPAGVRETQYF.

This chain links TRBV15 with TRBJ1-5, with D unclear. The germline V and J ends were trimmed by 2 bases and 6 bases, with 11 bases remaining between them. This CDR3 comprises 14 residues. The germline gives CDR1 LNHNV, CDR2 YYDKDF (reference sequence). CDR3 protein: CATSRQAGIQPQHF. CDR3 coding DNA: TGTGCCACCAGCAGACAGGCAGGTATTCAGCCCCAGCATTTT. The full variable domain, in which reference TRBV15 and TRBJ1-5 provide the parts outside the CDR3, is DAMVIQNPRYQVTQFGKPVTLSCSQTLNHNVMYWYQQKSSQAPKLLFHYYDKDFNNEADTPDNFQSRRPNTSFCFLDIRSPGLGDTAMYLCATSRQAGIQPQHFGDGTRLSIL.

This clone was seen just once. V and J are TRBV11-2 and TRBJ2-5; D uncertain. The CDR3 is made up of 14 amino acids. Trimming pared 5 bases from V and 2 bases from J, leaving 12 bases between. Looked up from germline, CDR1 is SGHAT and CDR2 is FQNNGV. CDR3 residues: CASSRFSGQETQYF. The CDR3 nucleotides read TGTGCCAGCAGCCGGTTTTCCGGGCAAGAGACCCAGTACTTC.

The V gene is TRBV19, the J gene TRBJ2-2; D might be TRBD1 (5 bases). CDR1 is LNHDA, CDR2 SQIVND, per germline (reference sequence). V lost 3 bases, J lost 0 bases, and 8 bases lay in between. The CDR3 consists of 15 residues. The CDR3 spells CASSISRANTGELFF. CDR3 nucleotides: TGTGCCAGTAGTATTTCCAGGGCGAACACCGGGGAGCTGTTTTTT.

The chain combines TRBV25-1 with TRBJ2-3, with 8 bases that match TRBD1. This CDR3 is built from 14 residues. The germline gives CDR1 MGHDK, CDR2 SYGVNS. The V gene end was trimmed by 3 bases and the J gene end by 5 bases; junction bases not matched to a gene: 4. The CDR3 loop is CASSETGDRDTQYF. Here the CDR3 DNA reads TGTGCCAGCAGTGAGACAGGGGATCGAGATACGCAGTATTTT.

This chain joins TRBV5-1 and TRBJ2-3, with TRBD1 matching over 8 bases. The CDR3 contains 14 residues. With 4 bases clipped from V and 4 bases from J, the junction kept 5 bases outside the gene matches. The germline CDR1 and CDR2 sequences are SGHRS and YFSETQ. CDR3 amino acids: CASSPGQGSDTQYF. CDR3 bases: TGCGCCAGCAGCCCCGGACAGGGCTCAGATACGCAGTATTTT.

Only a few counts were recorded for this clone. The chain couples TRBV9 to TRBJ1-2; 8 nucleotides align to TRBD1. The CDR3 has 15 residues. V shed 4 bases, J shed 4 bases, and the junction held 9 bases outside the gene matches. CDR1 SGDLS and CDR2 YYNGEE come from the germline V gene. CDR3 protein: CASSLTWDRFYGYTF. DNA of the CDR3: TGTGCCAGCAGCTTAACTTGGGACAGGTTCTATGGCTACACCTTC.

This chain links TRBV7-9 with TRBJ2-3, with TRBD1 as a possible D gene (5 bases). This CDR3 has 15 residues. Germline CDR1 is SEHNR and CDR2 is FQNEAQ (reference sequence). CDR3 protein: CSYWAGQGSTDTQYF. DNA for the CDR3: TGTTCCTATTGGGCCGGCCAGGGATCCACAGATACGCAGTATTTT.

The chain couples TRBV19 to TRBJ1-6; D uncertain. This CDR3 comprises 15 residues. Germline V gives CDR1 LNHDA, CDR2 SQIVND (reference sequence). V was trimmed by 6 bases and J by 7 bases, leaving 16 bases between them. The CDR3 region has the DNA TGTGCCAGTAGCATGATTGGGGAGGCGAATTCACCCCTCCACTTT. Translated: CASSMIGEANSPLHF. Filled out from reference TRBV19 and TRBJ1-6, the complete variable domain reads DGGITQSPKYLFRKEGQNVTLSCEQNLNHDAMYWYRQDPGQGLRLIYYSQIVNDFQKGDIAEGYSVSREKKESFPLTVTSAQKNPTAFYLCASSMIGEANSPLHFGNGTRLTVT.